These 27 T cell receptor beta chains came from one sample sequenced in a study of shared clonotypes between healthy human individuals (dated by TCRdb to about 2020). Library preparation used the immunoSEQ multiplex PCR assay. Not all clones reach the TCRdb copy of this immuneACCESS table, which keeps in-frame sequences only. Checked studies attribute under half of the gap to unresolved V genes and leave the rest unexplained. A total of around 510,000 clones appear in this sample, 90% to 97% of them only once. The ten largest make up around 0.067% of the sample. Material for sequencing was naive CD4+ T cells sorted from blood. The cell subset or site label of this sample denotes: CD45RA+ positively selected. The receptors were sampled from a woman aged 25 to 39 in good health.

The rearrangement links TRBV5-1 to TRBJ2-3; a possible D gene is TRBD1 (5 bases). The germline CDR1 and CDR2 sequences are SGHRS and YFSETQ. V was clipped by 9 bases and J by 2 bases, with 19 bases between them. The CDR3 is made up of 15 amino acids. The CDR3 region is CAIRAVAGNTDTQYF. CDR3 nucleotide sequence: TGCGCCATCAGGGCCGTGGCCGGAAACACAGATACGCAGTATTTT.

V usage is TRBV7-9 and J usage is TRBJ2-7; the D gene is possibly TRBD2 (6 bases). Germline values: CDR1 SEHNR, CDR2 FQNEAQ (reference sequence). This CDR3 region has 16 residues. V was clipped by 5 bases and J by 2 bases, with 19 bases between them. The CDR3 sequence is CASSTSPGLLTYEQYF. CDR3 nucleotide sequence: TGTGCCAGCAGCACCAGCCCGGGACTTCTAACCTACGAGCAGTACTTC.

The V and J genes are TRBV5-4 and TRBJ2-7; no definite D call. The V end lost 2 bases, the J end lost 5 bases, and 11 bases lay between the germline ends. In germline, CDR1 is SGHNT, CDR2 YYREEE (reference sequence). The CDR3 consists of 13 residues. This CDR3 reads CASSFRWANEQYF. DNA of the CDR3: TGTGCCAGCAGCTTTAGGTGGGCCAACGAGCAGTACTTC.

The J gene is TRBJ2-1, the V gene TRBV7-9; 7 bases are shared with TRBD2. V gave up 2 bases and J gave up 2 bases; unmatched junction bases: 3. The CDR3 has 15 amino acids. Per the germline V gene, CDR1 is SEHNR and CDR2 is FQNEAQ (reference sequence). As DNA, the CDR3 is TGTGCCAGCAGCTTATCTAGCGGTACCTACAATGAGCAGTTCTTC. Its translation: CASSLSSGTYNEQFF.

The CDR3 sequence: CASSAIRPGGYGYTF. In DNA form, the CDR3 reads TGTGCCAGCAGTGCCATCAGGCCTGGTGGCTATGGCTACACCTTC. The rearrangement links TRBV27 to TRBJ1-2; the D is unclear. V was clipped by 5 bases and J by 4 bases, with 17 bases between them. This CDR3 is 15 amino acids long. Germline values: CDR1 MNHEY, CDR2 SMNVEV (reference sequence).

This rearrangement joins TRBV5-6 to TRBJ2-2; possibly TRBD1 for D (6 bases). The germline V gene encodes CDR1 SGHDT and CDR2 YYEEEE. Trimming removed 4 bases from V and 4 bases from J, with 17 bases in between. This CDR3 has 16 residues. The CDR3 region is CASSPAGTHFTGELFF. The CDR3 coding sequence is TGTGCCAGCAGCCCCGCCGGGACACACTTCACCGGGGAGCTGTTTTTT.

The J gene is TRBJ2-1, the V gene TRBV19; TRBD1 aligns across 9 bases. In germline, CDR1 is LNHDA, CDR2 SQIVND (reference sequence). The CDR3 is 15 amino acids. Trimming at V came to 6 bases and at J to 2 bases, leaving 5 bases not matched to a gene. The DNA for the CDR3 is TGTGCCAGTAGAGGACAGGGGAAGACCTACAATGAGCAGTTCTTC. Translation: CASRGQGKTYNEQFF.

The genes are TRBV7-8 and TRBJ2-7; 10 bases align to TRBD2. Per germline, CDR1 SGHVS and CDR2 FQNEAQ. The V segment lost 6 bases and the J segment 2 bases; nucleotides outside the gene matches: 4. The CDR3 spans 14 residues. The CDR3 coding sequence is TGTGCCAGCAGTGCTAGCGGGAGCACCTACGAGCAGTACTTC. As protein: CASSASGSTYEQYF. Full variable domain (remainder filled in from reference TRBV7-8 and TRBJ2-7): GAGVSQSPRYKVAKRGQDVALRCDPISGHVSLFWYQQALGQGPEFLTYFQNEAQLDKSGLPSDRFFAERPEGSVSTLKIQRTQQEDSAVYLCASSASGSTYEQYFGPGTRLTVT.

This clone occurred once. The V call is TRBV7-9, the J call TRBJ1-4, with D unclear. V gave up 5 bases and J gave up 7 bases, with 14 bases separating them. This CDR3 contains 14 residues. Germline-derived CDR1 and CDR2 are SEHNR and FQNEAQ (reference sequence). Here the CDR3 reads CASSPSPASEKLFF. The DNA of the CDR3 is TGTGCCAGCAGCCCGTCCCCGGCAAGTGAAAAACTGTTTTTT.

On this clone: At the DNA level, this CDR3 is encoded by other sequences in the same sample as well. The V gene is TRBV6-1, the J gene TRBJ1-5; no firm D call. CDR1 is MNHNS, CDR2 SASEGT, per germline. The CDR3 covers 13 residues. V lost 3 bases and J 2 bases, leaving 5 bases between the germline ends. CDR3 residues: CASSEVGNQPQHF. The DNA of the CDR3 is TGTGCCAGCAGTGAGGTGGGCAATCAGCCCCAGCATTTT.

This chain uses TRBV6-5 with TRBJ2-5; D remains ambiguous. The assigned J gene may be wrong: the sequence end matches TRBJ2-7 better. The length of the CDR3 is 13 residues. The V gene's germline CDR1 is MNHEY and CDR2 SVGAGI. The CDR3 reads CASSYGSLGEQYF. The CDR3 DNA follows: TGTGCCAGCAGTTACGGGTCTTTGGGCGAGCAGTACTTC.

The DNA of the CDR3 is TGTGCCAGCAGTACACCAGGGTTTGATGAGCAGTTCTTC. Translation: CASSTPGFDEQFF. The V gene is TRBV6-5, the J gene TRBJ2-1; tentative D call: TRBD1 (5 bases). The germline V and J ends were trimmed by 5 bases and 8 bases, with 13 bases remaining between them. CDR1 MNHEY and CDR2 SVGAGI come from the germline V gene. The CDR3 covers 13 residues.

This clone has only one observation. The CDR3 reads CASSLREGDGYTF. The CDR3 region has the DNA TGTGCCAGCAGCCTTAGGGAAGGAGATGGCTACACCTTC. The V gene is TRBV7-9, the J gene TRBJ1-2; unclear D gene. Germline CDR1 SEHNR, CDR2 FQNEAQ (reference sequence). The V and J ends lost 5 bases and 6 bases respectively, with 13 bases between them. The CDR3 has 13 amino acids.

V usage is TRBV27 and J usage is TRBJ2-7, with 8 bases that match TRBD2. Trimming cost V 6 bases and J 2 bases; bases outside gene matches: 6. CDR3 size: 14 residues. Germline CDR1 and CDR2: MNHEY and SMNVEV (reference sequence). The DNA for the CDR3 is TGTGCCAGCAGGGGGGGAGCGGGAGCCTACGAGCAGTACTTC. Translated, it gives CASRGGAGAYEQYF.

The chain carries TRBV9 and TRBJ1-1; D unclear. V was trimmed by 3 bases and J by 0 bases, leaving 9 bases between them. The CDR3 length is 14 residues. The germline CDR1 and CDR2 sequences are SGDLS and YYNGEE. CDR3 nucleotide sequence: TGTGCCAGCAGCGGACGGGCCCTGAACACTGAAGCTTTCTTT. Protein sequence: CASSGRALNTEAFF.

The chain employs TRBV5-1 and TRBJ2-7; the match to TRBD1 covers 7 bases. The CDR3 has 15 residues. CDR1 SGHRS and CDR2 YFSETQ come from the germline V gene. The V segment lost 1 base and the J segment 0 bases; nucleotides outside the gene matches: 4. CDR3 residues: CASSLNRGSSYEQYF. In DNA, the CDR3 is TGCGCCAGCAGCTTGAACAGGGGAAGCTCCTACGAGCAGTACTTC.

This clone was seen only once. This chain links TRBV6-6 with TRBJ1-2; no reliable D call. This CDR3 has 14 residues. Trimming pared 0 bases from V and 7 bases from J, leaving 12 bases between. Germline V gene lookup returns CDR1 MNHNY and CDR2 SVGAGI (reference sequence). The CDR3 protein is CASSYSRQAAGYTF. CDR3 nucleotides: TGTGCCAGCAGTTACTCTCGGCAGGCGGCTGGCTACACCTTC.

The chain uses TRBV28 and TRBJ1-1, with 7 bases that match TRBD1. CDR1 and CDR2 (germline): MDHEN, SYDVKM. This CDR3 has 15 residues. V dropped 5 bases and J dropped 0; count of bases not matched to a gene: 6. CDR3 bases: TGTGCCAGCAGTGGCGGGGACAGATTGAACACTGAAGCTTTCTTT. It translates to CASSGGDRLNTEAFF. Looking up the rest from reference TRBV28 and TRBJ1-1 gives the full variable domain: DVKVTQSSRYLVKRTGEKVFLECVQDMDHENMFWYRQDPGLGLRLIYFSYDVKMKEKGDIPEGYSVSREKKERFSLILESASTNQTSMYLCASSGGDRLNTEAFFGQGTRLTVV.

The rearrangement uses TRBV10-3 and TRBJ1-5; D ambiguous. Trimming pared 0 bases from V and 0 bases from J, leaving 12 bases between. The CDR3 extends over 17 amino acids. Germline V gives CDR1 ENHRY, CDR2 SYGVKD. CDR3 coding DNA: TGTGCCATCAGTGAGTCGAGAGTGGGGATTAGCAATCAGCCCCAGCATTTT. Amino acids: CAISESRVGISNQPQHF.

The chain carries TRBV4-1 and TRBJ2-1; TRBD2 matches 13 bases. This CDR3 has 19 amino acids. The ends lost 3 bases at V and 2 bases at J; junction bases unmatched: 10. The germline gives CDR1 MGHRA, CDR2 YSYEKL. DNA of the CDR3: TGCGCCAGCAGCCAGGGTGGACTAGCGGGAGTGAAGCCCTACAATGAGCAGTTCTTC. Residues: CASSQGGLAGVKPYNEQFF.

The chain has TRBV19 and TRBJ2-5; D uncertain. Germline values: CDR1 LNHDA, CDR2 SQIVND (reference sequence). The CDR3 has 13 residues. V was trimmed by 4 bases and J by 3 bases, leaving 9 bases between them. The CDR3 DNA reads TGTGCCAGTAGTAGGGCTGAGAAAGAGACCCAGTACTTC. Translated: CASSRAEKETQYF.

CDR3 residues: CAWNSKRETHEQYF. The CDR3 nucleotides read TGTGCCTGGAATTCCAAGCGGGAGACCCACGAGCAGTACTTC. The chain couples TRBV30 to TRBJ2-7; 8 nucleotides agree with TRBD2. With V trimmed by 4 bases and J by 5 bases, 10 bases remained unmatched. Per germline, CDR1 GTSNPN and CDR2 SVGIG (reference sequence). The CDR3 is 14 amino acids.

The CDR3 spells CASSKRGHYEQYF. DNA of the CDR3: TGTGCCAGCAGCAAGCGTGGGCACTACGAGCAGTACTTC. The chain links TRBV21-1 to TRBJ2-5. The better agreement between TRBJ2-7 and the DNA end casts doubt on the J call. TRBV21-1 is an annotated pseudogene. The CDR3 has 13 residues.

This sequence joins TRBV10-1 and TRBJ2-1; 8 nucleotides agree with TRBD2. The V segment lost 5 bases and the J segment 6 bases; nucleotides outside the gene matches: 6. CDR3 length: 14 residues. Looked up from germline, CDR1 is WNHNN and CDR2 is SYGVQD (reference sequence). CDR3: CASSQAGVGNEQFF. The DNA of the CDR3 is TGCGCCAGCAGTCAAGCGGGAGTTGGCAATGAGCAGTTCTTC.

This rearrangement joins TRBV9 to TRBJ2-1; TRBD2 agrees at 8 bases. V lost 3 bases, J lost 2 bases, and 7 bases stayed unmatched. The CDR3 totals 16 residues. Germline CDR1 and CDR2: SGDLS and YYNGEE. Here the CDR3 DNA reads TGTGCCAGCAGCGCCAGAAGCGGGAGTACCTACAATGAGCAGTTCTTC. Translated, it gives CASSARSGSTYNEQFF.

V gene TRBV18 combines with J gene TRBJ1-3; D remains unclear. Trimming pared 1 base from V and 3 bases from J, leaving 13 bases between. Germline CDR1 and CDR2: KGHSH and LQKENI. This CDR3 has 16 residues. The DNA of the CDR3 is TGTGCCAGCTCACCACAAGACGTGACCTATGGAAACACCATATATTTT. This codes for CASSPQDVTYGNTIYF.

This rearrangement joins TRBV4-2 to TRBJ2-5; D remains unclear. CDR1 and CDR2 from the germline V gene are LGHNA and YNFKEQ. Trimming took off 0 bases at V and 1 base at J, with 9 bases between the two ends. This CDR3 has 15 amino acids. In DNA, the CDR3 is TGTGCCAGCAGCCAAGAGGAACGCATCCAAGAGACCCAGTACTTC. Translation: CASSQEERIQETQYF.